The 25 T cell receptor beta chains listed next were all sequenced from one sample in a study of cytomegalovirus exposure and HLA in healthy donors. The PCR contained 60 Vbeta and 13 Jbeta primers. Sequencing used immunoSEQ multiplex PCR; TCRdb keeps in-frame clones, though not all of them. The sample lists about 140,000 clones; approximately 67% were seen once. Sequenced: PBMCs. These TCRs come from a woman aged 55-69 years in good health and CMV-seronegative.

The chain employs TRBV6-4 and TRBJ2-4; 8 nucleotides line up with TRBD1. The germline V gene has CDR1 MRHNA and CDR2 SNTAGT. V lost 5 bases and J lost 0; bases outside the gene matches: 9. This CDR3 comprises 17 residues. This CDR3 reads CASSPPGQGLAKNIQYF. DNA for the CDR3: TGTGCCAGCAGTCCTCCTGGACAGGGTCTAGCCAAAAACATTCAGTACTTC.

The V gene is TRBV5-4, the J gene TRBJ2-6, with D possibly matching TRBD2 (5 bases). The CDR3 spans 15 residues. CDR1 is SGHNT, CDR2 YYREEE, per germline (reference sequence). The V gene lost 0 bases and the J gene lost 4 bases, with 8 bases spanning the gap. CDR3 nucleotide sequence: TGTGCCAGCAGCTTGGGAGGGCACGGGGCCAACGTCCTGACTTTC. Amino acid sequence: CASSLGGHGANVLTF.

This clone was detected only a few times. The gene calls are TRBV19 and TRBJ2-1; 11 bases are shared with TRBD2. Looked up from germline, CDR1 is LNHDA and CDR2 is SQIVND (reference sequence). This CDR3 is built from 14 residues. After removal of 9 bases from V and 10 bases from J, the junction contained 11 bases not matched to a gene. CDR3 amino acids: CASRDLAGGNEQFF. The CDR3 DNA reads TGTGCCAGCAGAGATCTAGCGGGGGGCAACGAGCAGTTCTTC.

This sequence joins TRBV7-2 and TRBJ2-5; TRBD2 matches 8 bases. Losses at the gene ends were 1 base for V and 4 bases for J; bases not matched to a gene: 17. Germline V gives CDR1 SGHTA, CDR2 FQGNSA. This CDR3 contains 19 residues. As DNA, the CDR3 is TGTGCCAGCAGCTTAGACGGGGGGGCCACGGACAACATGCGAGAGACCCAGTACTTC. The encoded protein is CASSLDGGATDNMRETQYF.

The CDR3 sequence is CASSENWGRVETQYF. CDR3 sequence (DNA): TGTGCCAGCAGTGAAAACTGGGGGCGCGTAGAGACCCAGTACTTC. V is TRBV6-1 and J is TRBJ2-5, with a tentative D call TRBD1 (6 bases). Trimming shortened V by 2 bases and J by 4 bases, and 14 bases separated the two germline ends. Germline CDR1 reads MNHNS; CDR2 reads SASEGT. The CDR3 totals 15 residues.

This rearrangement joins TRBV5-4 to TRBJ2-7; TRBD1 matches at 8 bases. V trimming: 5 bases; J trimming: 5 bases; junction bases outside the gene matches: 12. Germline CDR1 is SGHNT and CDR2 is YYREEE (reference sequence). The CDR3 contains 15 residues. The CDR3 DNA follows: TGTGCCAGCAGTTCCCGGGACAGGCCACCGCACGAGCAGTACTTC. It specifies CASSSRDRPPHEQYF.

CDR3 sequence (DNA): TGTGCCAGCAGCCCACTAGCGGTTGGCGATACGCAGTATTTT. This gives the protein CASSPLAVGDTQYF. The V gene is TRBV5-4, the J gene TRBJ2-3; 8 bases agree with TRBD2. V lost 4 bases to trimming and J lost 6 bases; unmatched junction nucleotides: 7. Germline loops: CDR1 SGHNT, CDR2 YYREEE (reference sequence). The CDR3 length is 14 residues.

The rearrangement links TRBV27 to TRBJ1-2, with D maybe TRBD1 (5 bases). Trimming stripped 5 bases from V and 4 bases from J, with 17 bases between. This CDR3 comprises 15 residues. Germline CDR1 and CDR2: MNHEY and SMNVEV (reference sequence). Here the CDR3 DNA reads TGTGCCAGCAGTCCGTGGGGGGGTGCGCGCTATGGCTACACCTTC. It specifies CASSPWGGARYGYTF.

This clone was seen only once. An end of the junction differs from the germline gene, which may be a read error. This rearrangement joins TRBV7-9 to TRBJ2-7, with 10 bases matching TRBD2. Germline V gene data show CDR1 as SEHNR and CDR2 as FQNEAQ (reference sequence). The CDR3 contains 14 residues. As DNA, the CDR3 is TGTTCCAGCAGCCCACCAGGGACTAGCGTTGAGCAGTACTTC. As protein: CSSSPPGTSVEQYF. Filled out from reference TRBV7-9 and TRBJ2-7, the complete variable domain reads DTGVSQNPRHKITKRGQNVTFRCDPISEHNRLYWYRQTLGQGPEFLTYFQNEAQLEKSRLLSDRFSAERPKGSFSTLEIQRTEQGDSAMYLCSSSPPGTSVEQYFGPGTRLTVT.

The rearrangement uses TRBV27 and TRBJ1-6; D possibly corresponds to TRBD1 (6 bases). This CDR3 region has 14 residues. V dropped 8 bases and J dropped 8 bases, with 16 bases sitting between them. Germline V CDR1 and CDR2: MNHEY, SMNVEV (reference sequence). The CDR3 DNA reads TGTGCCAGCGGCCCTAACGGGGGGCATTCACCCCTCCACTTT. This sequence encodes CASGPNGGHSPLHF.

CDR3 nucleotides: TGCAGCGTTGAAGCCCCGTCCCGGGACAGGGGGGGAAACTATGGCTACACCTTC. Translating it yields CSVEAPSRDRGGNYGYTF. The J gene is TRBJ1-2, the V gene TRBV29-1, with TRBD1 identical over 11 bases. The CDR3 is made up of 18 amino acids. Germline CDR1 is SQVTM and CDR2 is ANQGSEA. The V gene end was trimmed by 1 base and the J gene end by 2 bases; junction bases not matched to a gene: 12.

The chain combines TRBV5-1 with TRBJ2-5; 7 nucleotides align to TRBD1. The ends lost 3 bases at V and 7 bases at J; junction bases unmatched: 9. Germline V gene data show CDR1 as SGHRS and CDR2 as YFSETQ. CDR3 length equals 14 residues. The CDR3 nucleotides read TGCGCCAGCAGCTCCGGGACAGAGCGCTTGACCCAGTACTTC. This encodes CASSSGTERLTQYF.

The rearrangement uses TRBV4-2 and TRBJ2-7, with 9 bases that match TRBD2. The CDR3 has 18 amino acids. The J segment lost 2 bases and the V segment lost 1 base, leaving 12 bases of the junction unmatched. The germline V gene encodes CDR1 LGHNA and CDR2 YNFKEQ. The DNA of the CDR3 is TGTGCCAGCAGCCAAGGATTGACCCTAGCGGGAAGCCCCTACGAGCAGTACTTC. It yields the protein CASSQGLTLAGSPYEQYF.

This clone was detected a few times. The J gene is TRBJ1-5, the V gene TRBV7-9; 7 bases are a match to TRBD1. CDR1 and CDR2 (germline): SEHNR, FQNEAQ (reference sequence). J gave up 6 bases and V 5 bases, and 10 bases lay outside the gene matches. CDR3 length: 15 residues. The CDR3 reads CASSASGTAGQPQHF. The CDR3 DNA follows: TGTGCCAGCAGCGCCTCCGGGACAGCGGGTCAGCCCCAGCATTTT.

This clone has only a few counts. J is TRBJ2-1 and V is TRBV5-1; the D gene is possibly TRBD1 (6 bases). CDR3 length: 14 amino acids. In germline, CDR1 is SGHRS, CDR2 YFSETQ. V was shortened by 2 bases and J by 4 bases, with 10 bases between the two germline ends. The chain's CDR3 is CASSLNQGYNEQFF. The DNA for the CDR3 is TGCGCCAGCAGCTTAAACCAGGGGTACAATGAGCAGTTCTTC.

The chain links TRBV5-5 to TRBJ2-7; possible D gene TRBD1, 7 bases. The CDR3 has 13 amino acids. Germline CDR1 is SGHKS and CDR2 is YYEKEE (reference sequence). The V gene lost 3 bases and the J gene lost 2 bases, with 9 bases spanning the gap. CDR3 protein: CASSSGGPYEQYF. As DNA, the CDR3 is TGTGCCAGCAGCTCAGGGGGGCCCTACGAGCAGTACTTC.

The rearrangement uses TRBV5-1 and TRBJ2-3; D might be TRBD2 (6 bases). CDR1 is SGHRS, CDR2 YFSETQ, per germline. There are 13 residues in the CDR3. Trimming shortened V by 4 bases and J by 0 bases, and 6 bases separated the two germline ends. In nucleotides, the CDR3 is TGCGCCAGCAGCGGACTAAGCACAGATACGCAGTATTTT. Its protein is CASSGLSTDTQYF.

V is TRBV7-2 and J is TRBJ2-5, with TRBD2 as a possible D gene (5 bases). The length of the CDR3 is 14 residues. V lost 1 base and J 7 bases, leaving 13 bases between the germline ends. Germline CDR1 reads SGHTA; CDR2 reads FQGNSA. This CDR3 reads CASSLVGAAPTQYF. Here the CDR3 DNA reads TGTGCCAGCAGCTTAGTAGGAGCGGCGCCGACCCAGTACTTC.

This clone was seen a handful of times. J is TRBJ2-4 and V is TRBV5-6; 8 bases are a match to TRBD1. The germline V gene has CDR1 SGHDT and CDR2 YYEEEE. The ends lost 4 bases at V and 4 bases at J; junction bases unmatched: 10. The CDR3 has 16 residues. CDR3 in amino acids: CASSETGAAPKNIQYF. The DNA for the CDR3 is TGTGCCAGCAGCGAGACAGGGGCCGCCCCGAAAAACATTCAGTACTTC.

The CDR3 loop reads CSATALTNYGYTF. The CDR3 coding sequence is TGCAGCGCCACAGCCCTAACTAACTATGGCTACACCTTC. The V call is TRBV29-1, the J call TRBJ1-2; no firm D call. Per germline, CDR1 SQVTM and CDR2 ANQGSEA. CDR3 length equals 13 residues. Trimming pared 7 bases from V and 0 bases from J, leaving 12 bases between.

The chain employs TRBV7-9 and TRBJ2-5; no clear D gene. CDR3 length: 14 residues. Trimming removed 4 bases at V and 5 bases at J, with 14 bases between. Germline V gene data show CDR1 as SEHNR and CDR2 as FQNEAQ (reference sequence). For the CDR3, the DNA is TGTGCCAGCAGCTCCCCGAGTAACGGGGAGACCCAGTACTTC. This codes for CASSSPSNGETQYF.

This clone was seen only a few times. The V call is TRBV6-5, the J call TRBJ1-6, with a tentative D call TRBD1 (5 bases). The CDR3 consists of 15 residues. CDR1 is MNHEY, CDR2 SVGAGI, per germline. V was trimmed by 0 bases and J by 5 bases, leaving 8 bases between them. This CDR3 reads CASSYSRQNNSPLHF. DNA for the CDR3: TGTGCCAGCAGTTACTCAAGACAGAATAATTCACCCCTCCACTTT.

The J gene is TRBJ2-7, the V gene TRBV6-1; D gene unclear. V was clipped by 4 bases and J by 2 bases, with 15 bases between them. Germline CDR1 reads MNHNS; CDR2 reads SASEGT. The CDR3 extends over 15 amino acids. The CDR3 sequence is CASSADGSQAYEQYF. The CDR3 DNA reads as TGTGCCAGCAGTGCCGACGGATCTCAGGCCTACGAGCAGTACTTC.

V usage is TRBV6-1 and J usage is TRBJ2-2, with TRBD2 identical over 7 bases. CDR3 length: 14 residues. V lost 11 bases to trimming and J lost 0 bases; unmatched junction nucleotides: 6. Germline lookup yields CDR1 MNHNS and CDR2 SASEGT. The CDR3, as DNA: TGTGCCTCTTGGGGGGGAGCGAACACCGGGGAGCTGTTTTTT. This translates into CASWGGANTGELFF.

The chain couples TRBV21-1 to TRBJ1-2; TRBD1, the table's D call, lacks a check against the DNA. TRBV21-1 is termed a pseudogene. The CDR3 has 14 amino acids. The CDR3, as DNA: TGTGCCAGCAGTGAAAACAGGGAGTCCTATGGCTACACCTTC. This gives the protein CASSENRESYGYTF.